Listed below are T cell receptor beta chains from one sample, sequenced in a study of CD8 T cells in ankylosing spondylitis. TCRdb reprocessed the 5' RACE reads with MiXCR, giving one entry per CDR3 protein. The sample includes under 850,000 distinct CDR3 sequences, 19% of them seen just once. The sample taken for sequencing was blood, either unsorted or a sorted T cell fraction (not recorded which). These receptor sequences come from a male donor with ankylosing spondylitis. Both conserved end residues are part of each CDR3. A D gene is named only where the DNA matches it firmly. Not every row has a clone size; where given, it reads once, few, many or a size class.

. TRBD2 TRBJ2-7 TRBV28 TGTGCCAGCAGTCGCTACCCGACTAGCGGGAGCTACGAGCAGTACTTC CASSRYPTSGSYEQYF
few . TRBJ2-1 TRBV4-1 TGCGCCAGCAGCCAAGATCGGGTAGCGGAGTACAATGAGCAGTTCTTC CASSQDRVAEYNEQFF
. . TRBJ2-1 TRBV4-3 TGCGCCAGCAGCCAAGCCGGGGCTAGCGCCTACAATGAGCAGTTCTTC CASSQAGASAYNEQFF
many . TRBJ1-6 TRBV12-3/TRBV12-4 TGTGCCAGCAGTAACAGGGTTCGGGATAATTCACCCCTCCACTTT CASSNRVRDNSPLHF
many TRBD2 TRBJ2-7 TRBV10-3 TGTGCCATCAGTGACCTAACTAGCGGGGCTCCCTACGAGCAGTACTTC CAISDLTSGAPYEQYF
. TRBD2 TRBJ2-3 TRBV5-1 TGCGCCAGCAGCTTTAAAGGCGGGAGCGCAGATACGCAGTATTTT CASSFKGGSADTQYF
few . TRBJ1-5 TRBV25-1 TGTGCCAGCAGTGAGCCGGGGCAGCCCCAGCATTTT CASSEPGQPQHF
. . TRBJ2-7 TRBV13 TGTGCCAGCAGCGGGCGGGAACAATTCTACGAGCAGTACTTC CASSGREQFYEQYF
few . TRBJ2-2 TRBV11-1 TGTGCCAGCCCGAAGGAGGACGAGAGCCGGAGGACGAACACCGGGGAGCTGTTTTTT CASPKEDESRRTNTGELFF
. TRBD2 TRBJ2-1 TRBV5-6 TGTGCCAGCAGCCCCGGGACTAGGCCCTACAATGAGCAGTTCTTC CASSPGTRPYNEQFF
few TRBD2 TRBJ2-7 TRBV29-1 TGCAGCGTTGAAGGTGAAGCGGGATCCCCCTCCTACGAGCAGTACTTC CSVEGEAGSPSYEQYF
. TRBD2 TRBJ2-3 TRBV11-2 TGTGCCAGCAGCCTTAGCGGGGGGGGGCCAGATACGCAGTATTTT CASSLSGGGPDTQYF
. . TRBJ2-7 TRBV20-1 TGCAGTGCTAGAGATCCGGCAGGGAACACCTACGAGCAGTACTTC CSARDPAGNTYEQYF
. TRBD1 TRBJ1-1 TRBV11-1 TGTGCCAGCAGCTTAGTCGTCGACAGGGGGCGGGGGAACACTGAAGCTTTCTTT CASSLVVDRGRGNTEAFF
few . TRBJ2-2 TRBV5-1 TGCGCCAGCAGCTTGGGGCGCCCCGGGGAGCTGTTTTTT CASSLGRPGELFF
few TRBD2 TRBJ2-7 TRBV24-1 TGTGCCACCAGTGATGCCGGGACTAGCGACTCCTACGAGCAGTACTTC CATSDAGTSDSYEQYF
. TRBD1 TRBJ1-6 TRBV7-3 TGTGCCAGCAGCCCAATGGGTGGACAGGGGAATTCACCCCTCCACTTT CASSPMGGQGNSPLHF
few . TRBJ2-2 TRBV7-2 TGTGCCAGCAGCCCAATGAGGCGAGGTACCACCGGGGAGCTGTTTTTT CASSPMRRGTTGELFF
. . TRBJ2-6 TRBV6-4 TGTGCCAGCAGTGAATCGGGGGGCGCTGGGGCCAACGTCCTGACTTTC CASSESGGAGANVLTF
few TRBD1 TRBJ2-2 TRBV11-2 TGTGCCAGCAGCCTCAGGACAGGGTACTTTACCGGGGAGCTGTTTTTT CASSLRTGYFTGELFF
. . TRBJ2-1 TRBV2 TGTGCCAGCAGTGATTCACCCGATAATGAGCAGTTCTTC CASSDSPDNEQFF
many . TRBJ2-7 TRBV6-2/TRBV6-3 TGTGCCAGCAGTTCCCGGGTGTCCGAGCAGTACTTC CASSSRVSEQYF
. TRBD1 TRBJ2-5 TRBV4-2 TGTGCCAGCAGCCTGACGGGACAGGAAGAGACCCAGTACTTC CASSLTGQEETQYF
. . TRBJ2-7 TRBV20-1 TGCAGTGCTAGAGAGGGTTACGACTACGAGCAGTACTTC CSAREGYDYEQYF
few . TRBJ2-5 TRBV7-9 TGTGCCAGCAGCTTGCACTTAAAAGAGACCCAGTACTTC CASSLHLKETQYF
. . TRBJ1-6 TRBV6-4 TGTGCCAGCAGTGGCTTCATTTTAGACTGGAGCTCCTATAATTCACCCCTCCACTTT CASSGFILDWSSYNSPLHF
. . TRBJ2-4 TRBV3-1 TGTGCCAGCAGCCAAGGGAGGCCGGGCAAAAACATTCAGTACTTC CASSQGRPGKNIQYF
few TRBD1 TRBJ1-5 TRBV6-4 TGTGCCAGCAGTGCCCCCGGGACAGGGGGGTCGTGGCAGCCCCAGCATTTT CASSAPGTGGSWQPQHF
few . TRBJ2-7 TRBV28 TGTGCCAGCAGCCCAGGAAGCATTAACCACTACGAGCAGTACTTC CASSPGSINHYEQYF
. . TRBJ2-1 TRBV4-3 TGCGCCAGCAGCCAAGATTCGGCGGCGGCCGCTTCCAATGAGCAGTTCTTC CASSQDSAAAASNEQFF
. . TRBJ1-6 TRBV7-9 TGTGCCAGCAGCCCCACCGACCAGCCTAATTCACCCCTCCACTTT CASSPTDQPNSPLHF
few . TRBJ1-1 TRBV20-1 TGCAGTGCTAGAGATCGGACTCAGAACACTGAAGCTTTCTTT CSARDRTQNTEAFF
. TRBD2 TRBJ2-7 TRBV10-3 TGTGCCATCAGTGAGTCCCTATTAGCGGGAGAGGTGGACGAGCAGTACTTC CAISESLLAGEVDEQYF
. . TRBJ1-2 TRBV25-1 TGTGCCAGCAGTGAAGGAGGGGCTAGCTATGGCTACACCTTC CASSEGGASYGYTF
few . TRBJ2-2 TRBV15 TGTGCCACCAGCGGGGCGGCTTCCGCCGGGGAGCTGTTTTTT CATSGAASAGELFF
. . TRBJ1-1 TRBV6-2/TRBV6-3 TGTGCCAGCAGCCTTCAAATGGGCACTGAAGCTTTCTTT CASSLQMGTEAFF
. . TRBJ2-5 TRBV20-1 TGCAGTGCTAGAGATTTCTTGGTTGGCAAGGGGGAGACCCAGTACTTC CSARDFLVGKGETQYF
. . TRBJ2-7 TRBV19 TGTGCCAGTAGTAGAACTAGCCTAGACTACGAGCAGTACTTC CASSRTSLDYEQYF
few . TRBJ2-7 TRBV5-1 TGCGCCAGCAGACTCGACAGTACCTACGAGCAGTACTTC CASRLDSTYEQYF
few TRBD1 TRBJ1-5 TRBV12-3/TRBV12-4 TGTGCCAGCAGTGACTCCGGGACAGGGCGTCAGCCCCAGCATTTT CASSDSGTGRQPQHF
many . TRBJ2-2 TRBV5-1 TGCGCCAGCAGCTTGGGGCAGCTTGGCACCGGGGAGCTGTTTTTT CASSLGQLGTGELFF
few TRBD1 TRBJ1-4 TRBV5-1 TGCGCCAGCAGCTTGGACGGGACAGGGTCTGAAAAACTGTTTTTT CASSLDGTGSEKLFF
few . TRBJ1-5 TRBV28 TGTGCCAGCAGGCATGGGACGTGGGGCAATCAGCCCCAGCATTTT CASRHGTWGNQPQHF
. . TRBJ1-4 TRBV5-6 TGTGCCAGCAGCTTGGGACAGCCAAATGAAAAACTGTTTTTT CASSLGQPNEKLFF
once . TRBJ2-1 TRBV7-2 TGTGCCAGCAGCTTGTATGAGCAGCTCTTC CASSLYEQLF
few . TRBJ1-1 TRBV7-9 TGTGCCAGCAGCGGCCGCCTACACGGCACTGAAGCTTTCTTT CASSGRLHGTEAFF